A selection of T cell receptor beta chains follows, all from one sample in a study of T cells after yellow fever vaccination. TCRdb redid the calling of the 5' RACE reads with MiXCR, one entry per CDR3 protein. The sample has hundreds of thousands of distinct CDR3 sequences, 21% seen once. The source was PBMCs, collected less than 25 days after the first yellow fever vaccination. All receptors come from a young man who received the YFV17D yellow fever vaccine. CDR3s include the opening cysteine and the closing phenylalanine or tryptophan. A D gene is named only where the DNA matches it firmly. For some rows the clone size is stated as once, few or many, or as a class when expanded; others skip it.

TRBJ2-5	TRBV27	many	TRBD1	TGTGCCAGCAGCTTACAGGGACAGGGTATCGCCCAGTACTTC	CASSLQGQGIAQYF
TRBJ2-6	TRBV20-1	once	TRBD1	TGCAGTGCTAGAGCAGAGGGGGCGTCGGGGGCCAACGTCCTGACTTTC	CSARAEGASGANVLTF
TRBJ1-3	TRBV20-1	few	NA	TGCAGTGCTAGAAGGGATAATACCATATATTTT	CSARRDNTIYF
TRBJ2-2	TRBV9	few	TRBD1	TGTGCCAGCAGCGTAGGGTCCCAACAGGGGGCGAACACCGGGGAGCTGTTTTTT	CASSVGSQQGANTGELFF
TRBJ2-1	TRBV7-9	NA	NA	TGTGCCAGCAGCCTATTACGTCTGCTAGCCGATGAGCAGTTCTTC	CASSLLRLLADEQFF
TRBJ2-7	TRBV3-1	NA	TRBD1	TGTGCCAGCAGCAACCGGGACAGGGAGCATGAGCAGTACTTC	CASSNRDREHEQYF
TRBJ2-4	TRBV28	few	NA	TGTGCCAGCAGTTTCCCCGGACGCTTAGCCAAAAACATTCAGTACTTC	CASSFPGRLAKNIQYF
TRBJ1-2	TRBV18	NA	NA	TGTGCCAGCTCATTACAGGGTGTAAGCGGCTACACCTTC	CASSLQGVSGYTF
TRBJ2-3	TRBV10-1	NA	NA	TGCGCCAGCGGACGAGGGGACCTGTTGCCTTATACGCAGTATTTT	CASGRGDLLPYTQYF
TRBJ1-5	TRBV11-2	few	NA	TGTGCCAGCAGCTTATATCAATCGGCGGATAGCAATCAGCCCCAGCATTTT	CASSLYQSADSNQPQHF
TRBJ2-1	TRBV7-2	few	NA	TGTGCCAGCAGCCCAGGGCGCGGAGTCTCCTACAATGAGCAGTTCTTC	CASSPGRGVSYNEQFF
TRBJ2-2	TRBV4-1	few	NA	TGCGCCAGCAGAGGTGCTAACAGGGTGATCGCCGGGGAGCTGTTTTTT	CASRGANRVIAGELFF
TRBJ2-3	TRBV6-2/TRBV6-3	NA	TRBD2	TGTGCCAGCAGCCTGACTAGCCTGGCAACAGATACGCAGTATTTT	CASSLTSLATDTQYF
TRBJ1-1	TRBV27	few	NA	TGTGCCAGCTCCCCCAACGGCATTTGGGGCGAAGCTTTCTTT	CASSPNGIWGEAFF
TRBJ1-2	TRBV20-1	few	NA	TGCAGTGCTAGACAGGGCTACTATGGCTACACCTTC	CSARQGYYGYTF
TRBJ2-5	TRBV18	NA	NA	TGTGCCAGCTCACCAACTAGGGGGGACGGAGAGACCCAGTACTTC	CASSPTRGDGETQYF
TRBJ2-7	TRBV27	hyperexpanded	TRBD2	TGTGCCAGCAGCCAATGGGGGGGTACGCCCTACGAGCAGTACTTC	CASSQWGGTPYEQYF
TRBJ2-4	TRBV6-1	few	TRBD1	TGTGCCAGCAGTAGGACAGGGATCGCCAAAAACATTCAGTACTTC	CASSRTGIAKNIQYF
TRBJ2-1	TRBV12-3/TRBV12-4	NA	TRBD2	TGTGCCTGCAGTTTAGCCCGGACTAGCGGGGTGGTCTACAATGAGCAGTTCTTC	CACSLARTSGVVYNEQFF
TRBJ1-1	TRBV5-1	NA	NA	TGCGCCAGCAGCTCGGGAGCGGCCTTGAACACTGAAGCTTTCTTT	CASSSGAALNTEAFF
TRBJ1-2	TRBV12-3/TRBV12-4	many	TRBD1	TGTGCCAGCAGTGCCGGACAGGGACATGGCTACACCTTC	CASSAGQGHGYTF
TRBJ2-5	TRBV20-1	few	TRBD2	TGCAGTGCTCCGACTAGCCCAGAGACCCAGTACTTC	CSAPTSPETQYF
TRBJ1-5	TRBV18	NA	NA	TGTGCCAGCTCGCCCTCTAGGGGGGGTAGCAATCAGCCCCAGCATTTT	CASSPSRGGSNQPQHF
TRBJ2-5	TRBV7-9	few	TRBD2	TGTGCCAGCAGCTTATCGGGACTAGCGGGGGTGGAGACCCAGTACTTC	CASSLSGLAGVETQYF
TRBJ1-3	TRBV6-2/TRBV6-3	few	NA	TGTGCCAGCAGTCGTCAAGACAGCCTCTCTGGAAACACCATATATTTT	CASSRQDSLSGNTIYF
TRBJ1-2	TRBV20-1	few	NA	TGCAGTGCTCCCGGGACTTCATTCGCGGGTGGCTACACCTTC	CSAPGTSFAGGYTF
TRBJ1-4	TRBV5-1	many	TRBD1	TGCGCCAGCAGCATTGCGATAACCGGGACAGGGGAGGAAAAACTGTTTTTT	CASSIAITGTGEEKLFF
TRBJ2-2	TRBV5-6	few	NA	TGTGCCAGCAGCCAAGACATTGCGAACACCGGGGAGCTGTTTTTT	CASSQDIANTGELFF
TRBJ1-5	TRBV7-2	NA	NA	TGTGCCAGCAGCCCATGGGAGTACAATCAGCCCCAGCATTTT	CASSPWEYNQPQHF
TRBJ1-1	TRBV4-2	few	NA	TGTGCCAGCAGCCAAGAGGGACACCCGAACACTGAAGCTTTCTTT	CASSQEGHPNTEAFF
TRBJ2-5	TRBV25-1	NA	TRBD1	TGTGCCAGCAGGGGACAGGGAATACCGCAGGAGACCCAGTACTTC	CASRGQGIPQETQYF
TRBJ1-4	TRBV5-4	NA	NA	TGTGCCAGCAGCTTAGACGGGACAACTAATGAAAAACTGTTTTTT	CASSLDGTTNEKLFF
TRBJ1-5	TRBV3-1	NA	NA	TGTGCCAGCAGCCACGGGACCGGTAGCAATCAGCCCCAGCATTTT	CASSHGTGSNQPQHF
TRBJ2-6	TRBV7-3	few	NA	TGTGCCAGCAGCTTATTTAAGAGCTCTGGGGCCAACGTCCTGACTTTC	CASSLFKSSGANVLTF
TRBJ1-4	TRBV12-3/TRBV12-4	few	TRBD1	TGTGCCAGCAGCCGAGCCGCAGGGGGCACTAATGAAAAACTGTTTTTT	CASSRAAGGTNEKLFF